The clone carrying this TCR beta chain has more than one count but fewer than ten. Its target is unknown. The source of the sample is a study of CD8 T cells in ankylosing spondylitis. Study outcomes and limitations: Existing reports had already noted some motif variants in reactive arthritis synovial fluid and blood.

It was by quantitative 5'-RACE with molecular barcodes that TCR beta libraries were made. In TCRdb, the 5' RACE reads were re-called with MiXCR into one record per CDR3 protein. The sample includes just over 150,000 distinct CDR3 sequences, roughly 18% of them seen just once. Trimming cost V 2 bases and J 5 bases, with 17 bases left between them. The germline V gene encodes CDR1 MNHEY and CDR2 SMNVEV (reference sequence). The CDR3 runs 16 residues. What was sequenced was blood, either unsorted or a sorted T cell fraction (not recorded which). The clonotype originates from a male donor with ankylosing spondylitis or in good health (not recorded which). The rearrangement links TRBV27 to TRBJ2-3; TRBD2 is a possible D gene (6 bases). The CDR3 nucleotides read TGTGCCAGCAGTTTAGCCTGGGGGGTGGGGAGAGATACGCAGTATTTT. Translation: CASSLAWGVGRDTQYF.